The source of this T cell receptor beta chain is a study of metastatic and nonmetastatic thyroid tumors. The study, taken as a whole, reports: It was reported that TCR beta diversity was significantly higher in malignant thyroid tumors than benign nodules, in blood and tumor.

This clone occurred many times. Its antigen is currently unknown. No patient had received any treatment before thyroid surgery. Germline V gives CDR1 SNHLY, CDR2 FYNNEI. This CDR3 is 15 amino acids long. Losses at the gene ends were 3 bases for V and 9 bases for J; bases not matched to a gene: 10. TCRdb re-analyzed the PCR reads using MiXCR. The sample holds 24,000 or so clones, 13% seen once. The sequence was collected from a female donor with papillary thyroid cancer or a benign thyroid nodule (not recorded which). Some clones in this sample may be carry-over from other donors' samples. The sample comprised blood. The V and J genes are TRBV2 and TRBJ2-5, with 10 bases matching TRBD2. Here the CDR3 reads CASSEPAGGSGAQYF. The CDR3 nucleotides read TGTGCCAGCAGTGAGCCAGCGGGAGGGTCCGGGGCCCAGTACTTC.